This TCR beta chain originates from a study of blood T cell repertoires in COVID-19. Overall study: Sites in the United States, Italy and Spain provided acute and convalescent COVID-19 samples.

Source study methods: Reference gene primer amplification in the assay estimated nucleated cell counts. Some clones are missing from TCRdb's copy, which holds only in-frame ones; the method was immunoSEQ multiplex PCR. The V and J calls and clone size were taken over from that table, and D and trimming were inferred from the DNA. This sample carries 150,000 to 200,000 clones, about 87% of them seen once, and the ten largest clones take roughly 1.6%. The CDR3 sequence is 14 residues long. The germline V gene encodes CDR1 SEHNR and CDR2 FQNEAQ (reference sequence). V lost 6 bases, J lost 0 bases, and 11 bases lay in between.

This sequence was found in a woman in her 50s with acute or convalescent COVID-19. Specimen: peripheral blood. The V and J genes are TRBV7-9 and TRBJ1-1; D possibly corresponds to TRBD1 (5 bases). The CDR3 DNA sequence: TGTGCCAGCAGTCGGGGGTCTATGAACACTGAAGCTTTCTTT. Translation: CASSRGSMNTEAFF. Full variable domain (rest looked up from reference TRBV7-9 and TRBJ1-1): DTGVSQNPRHKITKRGQNVTFRCDPISEHNRLYWYRQTLGQGPEFLTYFQNEAQLEKSRLLSDRFSAERPKGSFSTLEIQRTEQGDSAMYLCASSRGSMNTEAFFGQGTRLTVV.